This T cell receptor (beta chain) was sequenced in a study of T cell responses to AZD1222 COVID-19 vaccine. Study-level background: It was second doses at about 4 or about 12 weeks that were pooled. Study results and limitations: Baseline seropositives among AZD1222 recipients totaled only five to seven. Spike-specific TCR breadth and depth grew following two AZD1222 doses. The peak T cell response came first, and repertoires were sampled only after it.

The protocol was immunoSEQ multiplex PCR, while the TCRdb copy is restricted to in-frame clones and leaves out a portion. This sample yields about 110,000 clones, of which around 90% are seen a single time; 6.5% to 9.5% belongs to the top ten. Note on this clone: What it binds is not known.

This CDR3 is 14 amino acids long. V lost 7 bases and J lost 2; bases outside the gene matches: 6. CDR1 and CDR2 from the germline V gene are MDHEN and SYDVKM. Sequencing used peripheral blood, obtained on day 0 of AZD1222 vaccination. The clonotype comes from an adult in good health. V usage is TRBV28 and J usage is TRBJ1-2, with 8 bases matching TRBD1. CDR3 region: CASKPGQANYGYTF. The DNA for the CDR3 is TGTGCCAGCAAGCCGGGACAGGCGAACTATGGCTACACCTTC.